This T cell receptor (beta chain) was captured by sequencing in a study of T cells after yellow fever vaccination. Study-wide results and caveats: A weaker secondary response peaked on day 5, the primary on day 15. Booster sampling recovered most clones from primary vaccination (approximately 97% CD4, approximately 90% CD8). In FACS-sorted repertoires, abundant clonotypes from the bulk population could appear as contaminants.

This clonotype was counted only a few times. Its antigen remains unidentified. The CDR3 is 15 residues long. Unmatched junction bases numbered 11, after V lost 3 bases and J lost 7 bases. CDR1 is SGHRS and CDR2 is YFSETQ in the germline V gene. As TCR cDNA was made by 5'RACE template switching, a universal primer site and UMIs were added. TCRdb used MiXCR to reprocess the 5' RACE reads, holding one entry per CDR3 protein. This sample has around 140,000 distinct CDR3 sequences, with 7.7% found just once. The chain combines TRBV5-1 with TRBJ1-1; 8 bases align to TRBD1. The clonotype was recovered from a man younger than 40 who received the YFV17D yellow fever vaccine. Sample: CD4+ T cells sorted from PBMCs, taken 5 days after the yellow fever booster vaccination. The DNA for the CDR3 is TGCGCCAGCAGCTACGGGGCAGGGGGCAATGGTGAAGCTTTCTTT. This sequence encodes CASSYGAGGNGEAFF.